Listed here are 3 T cell receptor beta chains from one sample, sequenced in a study of low-dose radiotherapy and immunotherapy resistance in tumors. TRAV- and TRBV-specific primers were used for first-strand cDNA, which covered alpha and beta chains. The authors ran around 19 PCR cycles to amplify TCRs with a constant-region primer and V-primer adapter. TCRdb fed the reads into MiXCR, producing one record per CDR3 protein. The sample comprises more than 90,000 distinct CDR3 sequences, less than 25% of which are singletons, and approximately 4% rests with the top ten. Time point here: after trial treatment. Treatment reported: LDRT plus nivolumab, ipilimumab, low-dose cyclophosphamide and aspirin (RACIN trial). Sample: PBMCs, taken after low-dose radiotherapy plus immunotherapy. These receptors were taken from a male donor with prostate cancer.

The chain uses TRBV19 and TRBJ1-5, with D hard to call. Germline V lookup: CDR1 LNHDA, CDR2 SQIVND (reference sequence). V was pared by 4 bases and J by 3 bases, with 10 bases between. The CDR3 sequence is 14 residues long. This CDR3 reads CASSRSGFNQPQHF. CDR3 in DNA: TGTGCCAGTAGTAGGTCGGGATTCAATCAGCCCCAGCATTTT. Drawing the rest from reference TRBV19 and TRBJ1-5, the complete variable domain is DGGITQSPKYLFRKEGQNVTLSCEQNLNHDAMYWYRQDPGQGLRLIYYSQIVNDFQKGDIAEGYSVSREKKESFPLTVTSAQKNPTAFYLCASSRSGFNQPQHFGDGTRLSIL.

There are many counts of this clonotype. The chain recombines TRBV6-2 or TRBV6-3 with TRBJ1-5; D remains unclear. Trimming took off 2 bases at V and 0 bases at J, with 11 bases between the two ends. The CDR3 has 16 residues. CDR1 and CDR2 from the germline V gene are MNHEY and SVGEGT. CDR3 nucleotide sequence: TGTGCCAGCAGTTACCCGGCAGTTTATAGCAATCAGCCCCAGCATTTT. This translates into CASSYPAVYSNQPQHF.

This clonotype was detected ten times or more. V is TRBV29-1 and J is TRBJ2-7, with 8 bases lining up with TRBD2. The CDR3 has 15 residues. Trimming removed 6 bases from V and 1 base from J; junction bases left unmatched: 11. Per the germline V gene, CDR1 is SQVTM and CDR2 is ANQGSEA. Here the CDR3 reads CSVAQIGGGSYEQYF. The DNA of the CDR3 is TGCAGCGTCGCTCAAATCGGGGGGGGTTCCTACGAGCAGTACTTC.